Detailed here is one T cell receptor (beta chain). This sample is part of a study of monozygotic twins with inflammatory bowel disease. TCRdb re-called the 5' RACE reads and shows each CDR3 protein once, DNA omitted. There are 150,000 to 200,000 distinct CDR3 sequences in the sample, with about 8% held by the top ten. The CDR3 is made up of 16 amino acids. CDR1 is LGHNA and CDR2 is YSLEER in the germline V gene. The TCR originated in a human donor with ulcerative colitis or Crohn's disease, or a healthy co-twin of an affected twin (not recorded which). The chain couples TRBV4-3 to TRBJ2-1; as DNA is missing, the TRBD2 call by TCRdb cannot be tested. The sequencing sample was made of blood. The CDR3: CASSQEAGSGSNEQFF.